This paragraph reports one T cell receptor (beta chain). This entry comes from a study of blood T cell repertoires in COVID-19. Study-level information: Acute-phase and convalescent COVID-19 samples originated in the United States, Italy and Spain. PBMCs, B-cell-depleted T cells, or T cells were the source of the cDNA or gDNA that made up the material.

Germline loops: CDR1 ENHRY, CDR2 SYGVKD. CDR3 length: 15 amino acids. Deletions cut 7 bases from V and 0 bases from J, with 16 bases between. In the authors' methods: For nucleated cells, counts were estimated from reference gene primer amplification. TCRdb's table, derived via immunoSEQ multiplex PCR, lists solely in-frame clones and lacks some. Clone size and the V and J calls come from that table; the DNA yielded D and trimming. This sample has 130,000 or so clones, with less than 85% found just once. This sequence was found in an elderly woman with acute or convalescent COVID-19. The rearrangement joins TRBV10-3 to TRBJ2-7; tentative D call: TRBD1 (6 bases). Sequences were obtained from peripheral blood. The CDR3 DNA is TGTGCCATCAACAAACAGGGTCGCCTCTCCTACGAGCAGTACTTC. The encoded protein is CAINKQGRLSYEQYF.